One sample yielded the 5 T cell receptor beta chains listed below, sequenced in a study of siplizumab effects on memory and regulatory T cells. Measured with immunoSEQ multiplex PCR; TCRdb has only the in-frame clones, and not every one. The data show around 100,000 clones, with 85% to 95% seen just once and approximately 1.3% held by the top ten. Material: non-Treg CD4+ T cells sorted from blood. Receptor source: a human donor in good health.

The chain carries TRBV6-5 and TRBJ1-5, with unresolved D. V was pared by 2 bases and J by 1 base, with 9 bases between. The CDR3 covers 15 residues. CDR1 and CDR2 (germline): MNHEY, SVGAGI. CDR3 residues: CASSYVRVSNQPQHF. CDR3 nucleotide sequence: TGTGCCAGCAGTTACGTGCGGGTGAGCAATCAGCCCCAGCATTTT.

This rearrangement joins TRBV6-5 to TRBJ2-7; no clear D. Trimming removed 0 bases at V and 2 bases at J, with 8 bases between. This CDR3 comprises 14 residues. From germline, CDR1 is MNHEY and CDR2 SVGAGI. CDR3 DNA sequence: TGTGCCAGCAGTTACTCCGACCGAGCCTACGAGCAGTACTTC. It is translated as CASSYSDRAYEQYF.

The rearrangement links TRBV11-3 to TRBJ2-5; 13 bases line up with TRBD2. Unmatched junction bases numbered 5, after V lost 5 bases and J lost 5 bases. The CDR3 has 15 residues. Germline lookup yields CDR1 SGHNT and CDR2 YENEEA. The CDR3, as DNA: TGTGCCAGCAGCACCCGGACTAGCGGGAGTGAGACCCAGTACTTC. Translation: CASSTRTSGSETQYF.

This clone was seen just once. Here the CDR3 DNA reads TGTGCGAGCGTGGGACAGGGAACAACTTACGAGCAGTACTTC. This gives the protein CASVGQGTTYEQYF. The V gene is TRBV27, the J gene TRBJ2-7; 9 bases agree with TRBD1. In germline, CDR1 is MNHEY, CDR2 SMNVEV (reference sequence). The CDR3 totals 14 residues.

This chain connects TRBV7-9 to TRBJ2-3, with no clear D. Trimming left V 5 bases short and J 0 bases short, with 9 bases between. The CDR3 consists of 14 residues. CDR1 and CDR2 from the germline V gene are SEHNR and FQNEAQ (reference sequence). CDR3 protein: CASSPLSSTDTQYF. The CDR3 nucleotides are TGTGCCAGCAGCCCTTTATCTAGCACAGATACGCAGTATTTT.